Listed below are T cell receptor beta chains from one sample, sequenced in a study of control samples from healthy donors and cancer patients. Measured with immunoSEQ multiplex PCR; TCRdb has only the in-frame clones, and not every one. The sample yields 100,000 to 150,000 clones, around 90% seen once. Sequenced input: blood. These receptors came from a man between 18 and 35 years old in good health. The CDR3 runs from the conserved cysteine through the conserved F or W. The order of the fields is CDR3 protein, CDR3 DNA, clone size, D gene, J gene, V gene. D genes are given only for firm matches. Expanded clones get a size class; other rows say once, few or many, or leave the size out.

CDR3aa: CASSSGIAGNTIYF
CDR3nt: TGTGCCAGCAGCTCAGGCATCGCCGGAAACACCATATATTTT
abundance: .
d_gene: .
j_gene: TRBJ1-3
v_gene: TRBV11-2

CDR3aa: CASSYSIGGHTEAFF
CDR3nt: TGTGCCAGCAGTTACTCGATCGGTGGTCACACTGAAGCTTTCTTT
abundance: .
d_gene: .
j_gene: TRBJ1-1
v_gene: TRBV6-6

CDR3aa: CASSLTSYEQYF
CDR3nt: TGTGCCAGCAGTTTAACTAGCTACGAGCAGTACTTC
abundance: .
d_gene: .
j_gene: TRBJ2-7
v_gene: TRBV28

CDR3aa: CASRMAGGPYSKLFF
CDR3nt: TGTGCCAGCAGAATGGCAGGGGGCCCCTACTCGAAACTGTTTTTT
abundance: .
d_gene: TRBD1
j_gene: TRBJ1-4
v_gene: TRBV2

CDR3aa: CASSSATSGQETQYF
CDR3nt: TGTGCCAGCAGCTCCGCGACTAGCGGCCAAGAGACCCAGTACTTC
abundance: .
d_gene: TRBD2
j_gene: TRBJ2-5
v_gene: TRBV11-3

CDR3aa: CASSLAGGYTDTQYF
CDR3nt: TGTGCCAGCAGCTTGGCAGGGGGATACACAGATACGCAGTATTTT
abundance: .
d_gene: TRBD1
j_gene: TRBJ2-3
v_gene: TRBV5-4

CDR3aa: CASSATSGGRDTQYF
CDR3nt: TGTGCCAGCAGCGCGACTAGCGGGGGGCGGGATACGCAGTATTTT
abundance: .
d_gene: TRBD2
j_gene: TRBJ2-3
v_gene: TRBV5-4

CDR3aa: CASSLAPGQGRSGELFF
CDR3nt: TGCGCCAGCAGCTTGGCCCCGGGACAGGGGCGTTCCGGGGAGCTGTTTTTT
abundance: .
d_gene: TRBD1
j_gene: TRBJ2-2
v_gene: TRBV5-1

CDR3aa: CASSPKRLVDGAGELFF
CDR3nt: TGCGCCAGCAGCCCGAAAAGACTAGTGGATGGGGCCGGGGAGCTGTTTTTT
abundance: .
d_gene: .
j_gene: TRBJ2-2
v_gene: TRBV4-1

CDR3aa: CASSLGSSGSYEQYF
CDR3nt: TGTGCCAGCAGCTTAGGGTCTAGCGGATCCTACGAGCAGTACTTC
abundance: .
d_gene: TRBD2
j_gene: TRBJ2-7
v_gene: TRBV7-6

CDR3aa: CASGLAGATDTQYF
CDR3nt: TGTGCCAGCGGGCTAGCGGGGGCCACAGATACGCAGTATTTT
abundance: .
d_gene: TRBD2
j_gene: TRBJ2-3
v_gene: TRBV7-9

CDR3aa: CASRGANTEAFF
CDR3nt: TGTGCCAGTAGGGGGGCGAACACTGAAGCTTTCTTT
abundance: .
d_gene: .
j_gene: TRBJ1-1
v_gene: TRBV19

CDR3aa: CSASNSGASTDTQYF
CDR3nt: TGCAGTGCTAGTAATAGCGGGGCTAGCACAGATACGCAGTATTTT
abundance: .
d_gene: TRBD2
j_gene: TRBJ2-3
v_gene: TRBV20-1

CDR3aa: CASSIGSGEHSPLHF
CDR3nt: TGTGCCAGTAGTATTGGATCAGGGGAACATTCACCCCTCCACTTT
abundance: once
d_gene: .
j_gene: TRBJ1-6
v_gene: TRBV19

CDR3aa: CATQQGNTEAFF
CDR3nt: TGTGCCACCCAACAGGGGAACACTGAAGCTTTCTTT
abundance: .
d_gene: .
j_gene: TRBJ1-1
v_gene: TRBV11-2

CDR3aa: CAGRLSRTSSPGELFF
CDR3nt: TGTGCCGGCAGACTTAGCCGGACTAGTTCGCCCGGGGAGCTGTTTTTT
abundance: .
d_gene: TRBD2
j_gene: TRBJ2-2
v_gene: TRBV2

CDR3aa: CASSLFPGLLVTRTDTQYF
CDR3nt: TGCGCCAGCAGCCTCTTCCCTGGCCTTCTAGTTACTCGCACAGATACGCAGTATTTT
abundance: once
d_gene: .
j_gene: TRBJ2-3
v_gene: TRBV4-1

CDR3aa: CASSPQGAGANVLTF
CDR3nt: TGCGCCAGCAGCCCCCAGGGGGCTGGGGCCAACGTCCTGACTTTC
abundance: .
d_gene: TRBD1
j_gene: TRBJ2-6
v_gene: TRBV5-1

CDR3aa: CASRDRAYGYTF
CDR3nt: TGTGCCAGCCGGGACAGGGCCTATGGCTACACCTTC
abundance: .
d_gene: TRBD1
j_gene: TRBJ1-2
v_gene: TRBV19

CDR3aa: CASSFGQGRGNTIYF
CDR3nt: TGTGCCAGCAGTTTTGGACAGGGGAGAGGAAACACCATATATTTT
abundance: once
d_gene: TRBD1
j_gene: TRBJ1-3
v_gene: TRBV5-4

CDR3aa: CSASINRGREQYF
CDR3nt: TGCAGCGCATCCATAAACAGGGGGCGCGAGCAGTACTTC
abundance: .
d_gene: TRBD1
j_gene: TRBJ2-7
v_gene: TRBV29-1

CDR3aa: CASRSGGTEAFF
CDR3nt: TGTGCCAGTAGGTCGGGCGGCACTGAAGCTTTCTTT
abundance: .
d_gene: .
j_gene: TRBJ1-1
v_gene: TRBV19

CDR3aa: CASSLAGAGGTDTQYF
CDR3nt: TGTGCCAGCAGCTTAGCGGGGGCAGGGGGCACAGATACGCAGTATTTT
abundance: .
d_gene: .
j_gene: TRBJ2-3
v_gene: TRBV11-3

CDR3aa: CATSGGSSQGYEQYF
CDR3nt: TGTGCCACCAGCGGAGGTAGTTCCCAGGGCTACGAGCAGTACTTC
abundance: .
d_gene: .
j_gene: TRBJ2-7
v_gene: TRBV15

CDR3aa: CASSNEGMLTDTQYF
CDR3nt: TGTGCCAGCAGCAATGAAGGAATGCTCACAGATACGCAGTATTTT
abundance: once
d_gene: .
j_gene: TRBJ2-3
v_gene: TRBV9

CDR3aa: CASSHQAGGQPEQYF
CDR3nt: TGTGCCAGCAGTCATCAAGCGGGGGGGCAACCCGAGCAGTACTTC
abundance: once
d_gene: TRBD2
j_gene: TRBJ2-7
v_gene: TRBV2

CDR3aa: CASSQPLSGGGLHEQYF
CDR3nt: TGTGCCAGCAGCCAACCCCTTTCTGGGGGGGGGCTCCACGAGCAGTACTTC
abundance: .
d_gene: .
j_gene: TRBJ2-7
v_gene: TRBV3-1/TRBV3-2

CDR3aa: CASSQGLAGGEETQYF
CDR3nt: TGCGCCAGCAGCCAGGGGCTAGCGGGGGGCGAAGAGACCCAGTACTTC
abundance: .
d_gene: TRBD2
j_gene: TRBJ2-5
v_gene: TRBV4-1

CDR3aa: CASSSFGDSGSPLHF
CDR3nt: TGTGCCAGCAGCTCGTTCGGGGACAGCGGTTCACCCCTCCACTTT
abundance: .
d_gene: TRBD1
j_gene: TRBJ1-6
v_gene: TRBV9

CDR3aa: CASSPWVDQPQHF
CDR3nt: TGTGCCAGCAGCCCCTGGGTGGATCAGCCCCAGCATTTT
abundance: .
d_gene: .
j_gene: TRBJ1-5
v_gene: TRBV3-1/TRBV3-2

CDR3aa: CASGPGMNTEAFF
CDR3nt: TGTGCCAGCGGTCCAGGGATGAACACTGAAGCTTTCTTT
abundance: .
d_gene: .
j_gene: TRBJ1-1
v_gene: TRBV12-3/TRBV12-4

CDR3aa: CASSSGLARTDTQYF
CDR3nt: TGCGCCAGCAGCTCGGGACTAGCGAGAACAGATACGCAGTATTTT
abundance: once
d_gene: TRBD2
j_gene: TRBJ2-3
v_gene: TRBV5-1

CDR3aa: CSAKGAGTQYF
CDR3nt: TGCAGTGCTAAGGGAGCAGGTACGCAGTATTTT
abundance: .
d_gene: .
j_gene: TRBJ2-3
v_gene: TRBV20-1

CDR3aa: CSASRTGGLQETQYF
CDR3nt: TGCAGCGCCAGTCGTACGGGGGGCCTTCAAGAGACCCAGTACTTC
abundance: .
d_gene: .
j_gene: TRBJ2-5
v_gene: TRBV20-1

CDR3aa: CASSPSHGFDGELFF
CDR3nt: TGTGCCAGCTCACCTAGCCACGGGTTCGACGGGGAGCTGTTTTTT
abundance: .
d_gene: .
j_gene: TRBJ2-2
v_gene: TRBV18

CDR3aa: CASSERALPGETQYF
CDR3nt: TGTGCCAGCAGTGAACGGGCCCTCCCTGGGGAGACCCAGTACTTC
abundance: .
d_gene: .
j_gene: TRBJ2-5
v_gene: TRBV2

CDR3aa: CASSAPGLASNEQFF
CDR3nt: TGTGCCAGCAGCGCACCCGGACTAGCTAGCAATGAGCAGTTCTTC
abundance: .
d_gene: TRBD2
j_gene: TRBJ2-1
v_gene: TRBV9

CDR3aa: CASSFPGMNTEAFF
CDR3nt: TGTGCCAGCAGCTTTCCCGGGATGAACACTGAAGCTTTCTTT
abundance: .
d_gene: .
j_gene: TRBJ1-1
v_gene: TRBV11-2

CDR3aa: CASSSRTVYEQYF
CDR3nt: TGTGCCAGCAGCTCCCGGACCGTCTACGAGCAGTACTTC
abundance: .
d_gene: .
j_gene: TRBJ2-7
v_gene: TRBV21-1

CDR3aa: CASSKLAGGRADTQYF
CDR3nt: TGTGCCAGCAGTAAGCTAGCGGGGGGGCGGGCAGATACGCAGTATTTT
abundance: .
d_gene: TRBD2
j_gene: TRBJ2-3
v_gene: TRBV2

CDR3aa: CAWTEDYLQTNTQYF
CDR3nt: TGTGCCTGGACAGAAGACTATTTGCAGACGAATACGCAGTATTTT
abundance: .
d_gene: .
j_gene: TRBJ2-3
v_gene: TRBV30

CDR3aa: CASNEGLAGADTQYF
CDR3nt: TGTGCCAGCAACGAAGGACTAGCGGGGGCAGATACGCAGTATTTT
abundance: .
d_gene: TRBD2
j_gene: TRBJ2-3
v_gene: TRBV6-6

CDR3aa: CASSLRTQETQYF
CDR3nt: TGTGCCAGCAGCTTAAGGACTCAAGAGACCCAGTACTTC
abundance: .
d_gene: .
j_gene: TRBJ2-5
v_gene: TRBV7-2

CDR3aa: CASSHRQAWGPSTDTQYF
CDR3nt: TGTGCCAGCAGCCACCGACAGGCATGGGGTCCTAGCACAGATACGCAGTATTTT
abundance: once
d_gene: .
j_gene: TRBJ2-3
v_gene: TRBV21-1

CDR3aa: CASSIRRATNEKLFF
CDR3nt: TGTGCCAGTAGTATACGACGGGCAACTAATGAAAAACTGTTTTTT
abundance: .
d_gene: .
j_gene: TRBJ1-4
v_gene: TRBV19